This T cell receptor beta chain was recorded in a study of vaccination and CD4 T cells after COVID-19. Study at large: SARS-CoV-2 positivity in convalescent patients was established by nasal swab PCR; some 10 had mild and one severe disease. At a median approximately 72 days (range 14 to 241) after dose two, post-vaccine samples were obtained. The cells were exposed to overlapping spike peptides originating from SARS-CoV-2, HCoV-NL63, HCoV-OC43 and HCoV-229E for stimulation.

Specified treatment: approximately nine-day PBMC culture with coronavirus spike peptide pools or control peptides (ViraFEST assay). Following culture for approximately ten days, CD4+ T cells were isolated by negative selection. The Oncomine TCR Beta short-read assay was what sequenced the DNA obtained from cultured CD4+ T cells. Via MiXCR, TCRdb re-called the PCR reads, giving one row per CDR3 protein. The repertoire consists of more than 20,000 distinct CDR3 sequences, with roughly 70% occurring once and the leading ten covering roughly 8.7%. CDR3 length: 10 amino acids. The germline V gene has CDR1 DFQATT and CDR2 SNEGSKA (reference sequence). V shed 7 bases and J shed 5 bases, with 6 bases lying between them. Turning to this clonotype: Its specificity is unknown.

The TCR sequence derives from a human donor who had recovered from COVID-19. Source material: CD4+ T cells from blood, cultured in vitro. The rearrangement joins TRBV20-1 to TRBJ1-5; D unresolved. Written as DNA, the CDR3 is TGCAGTGTAGGGTATCAGCCCCAGCATTTT. Translating gives CSVGYQPQHF.